This T cell receptor (beta chain) derives from a study of T cell repertoires in cytomegalovirus infection. Overall study results and limits: Using cumulative public TCR beta family frequency, the authors identified those who carried CMV together with the relevant HLA. The ex vivo response was dominated by HLA-C-restricted CMV-specific TCR beta clonotypes.

Details on this clonotype: No antigen is known for it.

The germline V and J ends were trimmed by 7 bases and 2 bases, with 13 bases remaining between them. The CDR3 length is 14 residues. TCRdb fed the reads into MiXCR, producing one record per CDR3 protein. This sample has about 500,000 distinct CDR3 sequences, with around a third found just once. The clonotype was recovered from a human donor in good health (CMV status not recorded). Some clones in this sample may be carry-over from other donors' samples. Sequencing used cultured PBMCs, obtained from culture after CMV antigen stimulation. V and J are TRBV12-3 or TRBV12-4 and TRBJ2-3; no firm D call. This CDR3 is CASTGVPDTDTQYF. As DNA, the CDR3 is TGTGCCAGCACCGGCGTGCCCGACACAGATACGCAGTATTTT.